This T cell receptor (beta chain) comes out of a study of post-analysis software for immune sequencing data. Findings and limits, study-wide: Versus controls, multiple sclerosis patients showed significantly lower diversity (normalized Chao1). With F measure, samples from one preparation batch clustered together strongly. In patients, TRBV5-6, TRBV5-1 and TRBV20-1 belonged to five or six TRBV segments found more frequently than in controls.

J gave up 7 bases and V 3 bases, and 5 bases lay outside the gene matches. The germline V gene has CDR1 LGHDT and CDR2 YNNKEL (reference sequence). The CDR3 has 13 amino acids. In this sample, this clonotype turned up a few times. Its target is unknown. Included in the TCR beta cDNA libraries were unique molecular identifiers. MiXCR, applied by TCRdb to the PCR reads, yields one record per CDR3 protein. The sample lists about 260,000 distinct CDR3 sequences; around 34% were seen once. The receptor comes from a girl aged 5-17 years with multiple sclerosis. The rearrangement uses TRBV3-1 and TRBJ1-1, with 7 bases aligning to TRBD1. Sample: blood. The CDR3 nucleotides are TGTGCCAGCAGCCAGGAGACAGGGAATGAAGCTTTCTTT. Encoded protein: CASSQETGNEAFF. Full variable domain (remainder filled in from reference TRBV3-1 and TRBJ1-1): DTAVSQTPKYLVTQMGNDKSIKCEQNLGHDTMYWYKQDSKKFLKIMFSYNNKELIINETVPNRFSPKSPDKAHLNLHINSLELGDSAVYFCASSQETGNEAFFGQGTRLTVV.